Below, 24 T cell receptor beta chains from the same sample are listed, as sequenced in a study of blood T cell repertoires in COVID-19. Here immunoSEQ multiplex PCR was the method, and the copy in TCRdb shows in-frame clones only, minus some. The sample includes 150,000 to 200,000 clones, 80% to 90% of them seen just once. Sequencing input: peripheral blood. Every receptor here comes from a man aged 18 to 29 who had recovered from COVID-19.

CDR3 in DNA: TGTGCCAGCAGCTTAGGAAGGACAGCGAACACCGGGGAGCTGTTTTTT. Protein sequence: CASSLGRTANTGELFF. The chain uses TRBV7-2 and TRBJ2-2; D is perhaps TRBD1 (6 bases). The germline V gene has CDR1 SGHTA and CDR2 FQGNSA. V gave up 1 base and J gave up 0 bases, with 9 bases separating them. The CDR3 runs to 16 residues.

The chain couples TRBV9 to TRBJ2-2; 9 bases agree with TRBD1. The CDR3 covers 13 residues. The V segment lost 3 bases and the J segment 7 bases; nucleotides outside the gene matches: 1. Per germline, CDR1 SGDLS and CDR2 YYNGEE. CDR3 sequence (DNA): TGTGCCAGCAGCGGACAGGGGGGCGGGGAGCTGTTTTTT. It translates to CASSGQGGGELFF. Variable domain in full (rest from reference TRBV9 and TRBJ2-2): DSGVTQTPKHLITATGQRVTLRCSPRSGDLSVYWYQQSLDQGLQFLIQYYNGEERAKGNILERFSAQQFPDLHSELNLSSLELGDSALYFCASSGQGGGELFFGEGSRLTVL.

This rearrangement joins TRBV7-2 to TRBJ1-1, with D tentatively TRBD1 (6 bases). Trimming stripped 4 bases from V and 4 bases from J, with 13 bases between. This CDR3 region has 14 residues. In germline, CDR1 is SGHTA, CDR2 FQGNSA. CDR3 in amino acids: CASSSVTGSTEAFF. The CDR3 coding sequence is TGTGCCAGCAGCTCTGTTACAGGGTCCACTGAAGCTTTCTTT.

CDR3 nucleotides: TGTGCCAGCAGCTTGACCTCTACAGGGCGATGGCAGCCCCAGCATTTT. Encoded protein: CASSLTSTGRWQPQHF. V gene TRBV5-6 combines with J gene TRBJ1-5, with D tentatively TRBD1 (6 bases). The CDR3 covers 16 residues. V shed 1 base and J shed 7 bases, with 18 bases lying between them. Germline V gene data show CDR1 as SGHDT and CDR2 as YYEEEE.

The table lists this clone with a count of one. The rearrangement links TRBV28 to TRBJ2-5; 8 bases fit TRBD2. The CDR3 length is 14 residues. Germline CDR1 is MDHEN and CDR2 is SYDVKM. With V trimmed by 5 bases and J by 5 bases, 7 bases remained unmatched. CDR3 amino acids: CASSPAGADETQYF. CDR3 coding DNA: TGTGCCAGCAGTCCAGCGGGAGCAGATGAGACCCAGTACTTC. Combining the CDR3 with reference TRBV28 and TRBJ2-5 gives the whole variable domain DVKVTQSSRYLVKRTGEKVFLECVQDMDHENMFWYRQDPGLGLRLIYFSYDVKMKEKGDIPEGYSVSREKKERFSLILESASTNQTSMYLCASSPAGADETQYFGPGTRLLVL.

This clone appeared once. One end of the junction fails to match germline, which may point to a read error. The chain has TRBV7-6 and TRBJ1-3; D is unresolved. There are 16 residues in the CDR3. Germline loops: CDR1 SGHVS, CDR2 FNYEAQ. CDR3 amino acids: CASSLATSSLGDTIYF. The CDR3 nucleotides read TGTGCCAGCAGCTTAGCGACGAGCTCTCTTGGAGACACCATATATTTT.

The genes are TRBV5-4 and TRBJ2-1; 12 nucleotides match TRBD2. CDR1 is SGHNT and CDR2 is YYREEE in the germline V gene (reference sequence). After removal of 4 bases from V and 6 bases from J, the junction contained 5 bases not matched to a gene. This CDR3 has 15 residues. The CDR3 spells CASSRLAGALNEQFF. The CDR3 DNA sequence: TGTGCCAGCAGCAGACTAGCGGGAGCCCTCAATGAGCAGTTCTTC.

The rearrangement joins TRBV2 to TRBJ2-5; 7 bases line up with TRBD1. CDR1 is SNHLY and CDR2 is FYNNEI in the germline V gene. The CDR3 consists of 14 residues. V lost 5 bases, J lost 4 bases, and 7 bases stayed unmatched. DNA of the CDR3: TGTGCCAGCAGTCCTGAGTCAGGGGGAGAGACCCAGTACTTC. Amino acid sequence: CASSPESGGETQYF.

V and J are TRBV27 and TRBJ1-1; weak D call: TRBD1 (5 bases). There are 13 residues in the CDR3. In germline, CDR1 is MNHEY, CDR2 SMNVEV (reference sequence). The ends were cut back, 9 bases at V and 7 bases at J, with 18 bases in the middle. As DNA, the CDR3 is TGTGCCAGTGGTATAAAGACAGACAGTGAAGCTTTCTTT. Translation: CASGIKTDSEAFF.

Written as DNA, the CDR3 is TGTGCCAGTACAAAAACCGAGTACAATGAGCAGTTCTTC. Amino acid sequence: CASTKTEYNEQFF. This rearrangement joins TRBV19 to TRBJ2-1, with no clear D. This CDR3 contains 13 residues. Trimming left V 7 bases short and J 4 bases short, with 11 bases between. Germline V gives CDR1 LNHDA, CDR2 SQIVND (reference sequence).

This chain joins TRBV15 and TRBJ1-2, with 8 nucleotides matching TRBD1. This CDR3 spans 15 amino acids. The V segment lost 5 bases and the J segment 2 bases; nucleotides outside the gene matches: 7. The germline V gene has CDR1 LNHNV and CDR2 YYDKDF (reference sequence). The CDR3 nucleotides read TGTGCCACCAGCCCGTGGACAGGGACAAACTATGGCTACACCTTC. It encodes CATSPWTGTNYGYTF.

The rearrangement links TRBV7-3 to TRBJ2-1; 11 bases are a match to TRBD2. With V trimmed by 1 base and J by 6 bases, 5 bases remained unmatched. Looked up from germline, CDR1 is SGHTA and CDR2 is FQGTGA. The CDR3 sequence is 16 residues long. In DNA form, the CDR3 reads TGTGCCAGCAGCTTAAGCAGAGGGACTAGCGGCAATGAGCAGTTCTTC. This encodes CASSLSRGTSGNEQFF.

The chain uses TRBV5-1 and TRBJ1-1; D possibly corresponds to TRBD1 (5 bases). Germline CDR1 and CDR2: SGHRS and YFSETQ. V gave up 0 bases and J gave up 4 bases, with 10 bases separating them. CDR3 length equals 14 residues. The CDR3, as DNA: TGCGCCAGCAGCTTGGAGGTGACAGCCACTGAAGCTTTCTTT. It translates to CASSLEVTATEAFF.

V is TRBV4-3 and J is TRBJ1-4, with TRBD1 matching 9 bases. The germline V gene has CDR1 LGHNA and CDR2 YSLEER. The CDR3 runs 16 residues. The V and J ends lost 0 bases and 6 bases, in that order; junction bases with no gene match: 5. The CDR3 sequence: CASSQDVGTGYEKLFF. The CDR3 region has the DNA TGCGCCAGCAGCCAAGATGTCGGGACAGGGTATGAAAAACTGTTTTTT.

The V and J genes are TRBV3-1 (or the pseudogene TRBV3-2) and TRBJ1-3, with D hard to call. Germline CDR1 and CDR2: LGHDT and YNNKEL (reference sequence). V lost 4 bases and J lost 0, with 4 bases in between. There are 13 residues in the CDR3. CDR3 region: CASSPSSGNTIYF. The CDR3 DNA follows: TGTGCCAGCAGCCCCTCCTCTGGAAACACCATATATTTT.

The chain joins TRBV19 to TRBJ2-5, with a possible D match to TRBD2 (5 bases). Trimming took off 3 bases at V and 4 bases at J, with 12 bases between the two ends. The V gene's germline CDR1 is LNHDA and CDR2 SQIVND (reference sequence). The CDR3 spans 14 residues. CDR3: CASSIEGVGETQYF. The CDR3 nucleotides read TGTGCCAGTAGTATTGAGGGAGTGGGAGAGACCCAGTACTTC.

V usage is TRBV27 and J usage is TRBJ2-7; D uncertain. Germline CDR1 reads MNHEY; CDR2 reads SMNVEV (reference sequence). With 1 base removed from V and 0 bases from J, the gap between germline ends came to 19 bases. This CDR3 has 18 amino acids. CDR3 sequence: CASSLLAPTRGISYEQYF. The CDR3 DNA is TGTGCCAGCAGTTTATTAGCCCCAACACGCGGAATCTCCTACGAGCAGTACTTC.

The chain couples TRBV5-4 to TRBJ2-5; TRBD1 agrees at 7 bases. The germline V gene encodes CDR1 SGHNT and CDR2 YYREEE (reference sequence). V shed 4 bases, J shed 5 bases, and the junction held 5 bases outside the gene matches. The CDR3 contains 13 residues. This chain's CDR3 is CASSTGQTETQYF. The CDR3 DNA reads TGTGCCAGCAGCACGGGACAGACGGAGACCCAGTACTTC.

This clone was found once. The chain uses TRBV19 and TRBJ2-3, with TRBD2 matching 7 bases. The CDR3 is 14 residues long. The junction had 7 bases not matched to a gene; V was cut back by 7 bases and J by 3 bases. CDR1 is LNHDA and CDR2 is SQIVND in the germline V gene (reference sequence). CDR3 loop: CASTNGRWTDTQYF. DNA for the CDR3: TGTGCCAGTACGAACGGGAGGTGGACAGATACGCAGTATTTT.

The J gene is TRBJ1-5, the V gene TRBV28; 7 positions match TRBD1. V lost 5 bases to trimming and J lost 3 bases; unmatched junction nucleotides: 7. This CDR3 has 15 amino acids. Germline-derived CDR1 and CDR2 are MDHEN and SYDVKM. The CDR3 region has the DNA TGTGCCAGCAGTGGACAGGAGGCCAACAATCAGCCCCAGCATTTT. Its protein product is CASSGQEANNQPQHF. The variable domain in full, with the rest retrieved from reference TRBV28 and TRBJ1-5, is DVKVTQSSRYLVKRTGEKVFLECVQDMDHENMFWYRQDPGLGLRLIYFSYDVKMKEKGDIPEGYSVSREKKERFSLILESASTNQTSMYLCASSGQEANNQPQHFGDGTRLSIL.

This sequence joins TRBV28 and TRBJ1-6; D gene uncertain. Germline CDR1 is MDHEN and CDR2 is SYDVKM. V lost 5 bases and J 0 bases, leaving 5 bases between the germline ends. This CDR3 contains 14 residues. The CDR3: CASSLGSYNSPLHF. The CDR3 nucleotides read TGTGCCAGCAGTCTCGGCTCCTATAATTCACCCCTCCACTTT.

Written as DNA, the CDR3 is TGTGCCAGCAGTGAAAACAGGGGGGCGAACACTGAAGCTTTCTTT. It yields the protein CASSENRGANTEAFF. This rearrangement joins TRBV2 to TRBJ1-1, with 8 bases fitting TRBD1. V trimming: 2 bases; J trimming: 1 base; junction bases outside the gene matches: 3. This CDR3 has 15 amino acids. Germline V lookup: CDR1 SNHLY, CDR2 FYNNEI.

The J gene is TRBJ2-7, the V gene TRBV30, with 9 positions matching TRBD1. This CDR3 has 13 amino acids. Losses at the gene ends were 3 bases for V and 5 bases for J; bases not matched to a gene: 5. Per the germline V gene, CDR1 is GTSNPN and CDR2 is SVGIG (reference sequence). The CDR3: CAWSRDRAHEQYF. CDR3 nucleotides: TGTGCCTGGAGCCGGGACAGGGCCCACGAGCAGTACTTC.

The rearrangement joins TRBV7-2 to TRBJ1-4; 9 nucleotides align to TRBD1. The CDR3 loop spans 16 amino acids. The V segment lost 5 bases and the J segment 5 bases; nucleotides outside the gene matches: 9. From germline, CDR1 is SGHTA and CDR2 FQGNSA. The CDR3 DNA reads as TGTGCCAGCAGCGGAGGGATCGACAGGGGGAATGAAAAACTGTTTTTT. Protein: CASSGGIDRGNEKLFF.